A selection of T cell receptor beta chains follows, all from one sample in a study of blood T cell repertoires in COVID-19. Libraries were prepared by immunoSEQ multiplex PCR; TCRdb keeps only in-frame clonotypes and omits some of them. The data contain more than 200,000 clones, approximately 80% of them seen just once; the ten biggest clones take up around 4%. Sequencing used peripheral blood. The receptors were sampled from a man in his 60s with acute or convalescent COVID-19. CDR3s include the opening cysteine and the closing phenylalanine or tryptophan. D genes are given only for firm matches. Not all rows give a size; the values are once, few, many and, for expanded clones, a class.

TRBV7-8	TRBD2	NA	TRBJ2-1	CADSAGGRYNEQFF	TGTGCCGACTCGGCGGGGGGCCGATACAATGAGCAGTTCTTC
TRBV11-2	NA	NA	TRBJ2-7	CASSGRGGAEQYF	TGTGCCAGCAGCGGCAGGGGAGGGGCCGAGCAGTACTTC
TRBV19	TRBD2	NA	TRBJ2-2	CASRRGDAAGLNTGELFF	TGTGCCAGTAGGCGGGGGGACGCGGCGGGGCTTAACACCGGGGAGCTGTTTTTT
TRBV27	NA	NA	TRBJ2-6	CASSLSSSGSGANVLTF	TGTGCCAGCAGTTTATCCTCTTCCGGCTCTGGGGCCAACGTCCTGACTTTC
TRBV7-2	TRBD2	NA	TRBJ2-7	CASSLGASGSHEQYF	TGTGCCAGCAGCTTAGGGGCTAGCGGGAGTCACGAGCAGTACTTC
TRBV30	TRBD1	NA	TRBJ1-6	CAWDRTGTGSPLHF	TGTGCCTGGGACAGGACAGGGACTGGCTCACCCCTCCACTTT
TRBV27	NA	NA	TRBJ2-3	CASSPRRDFPDTQYF	TGTGCCAGCAGCCCCCGTAGGGACTTCCCAGATACGCAGTATTTT
TRBV6-5	TRBD1	NA	TRBJ2-3	CASSYAGQVDTQYF	TGTGCCAGCAGTTACGCAGGACAGGTAGATACGCAGTATTTT
TRBV5-6	NA	once	TRBJ2-1	CASSLGVTRDEQFF	TGTGCCAGCAGCTTGGGGGTAACTAGGGATGAGCAGTTCTTC
TRBV5-6	NA	NA	TRBJ1-1	CASSSLPRINTEAFF	TGTGCCAGCAGCTCCCTCCCGAGGATAAACACTGAAGCTTTCTTT